This passage covers 32 T cell receptor beta chains from one sample sequenced in a study of blood T cell repertoires in COVID-19. Measured with immunoSEQ multiplex PCR; TCRdb has only the in-frame clones, and not every one. This table holds approximately 350,000 clones, about 86% found once. Sequencing was carried out using peripheral blood. These receptor sequences come from a man aged 25 to 40 with active or convalescent COVID-19.

CDR3 DNA: TGTGCCAGCAGGGACAGGTACTATGGCTACACCTTC. Encoded protein: CASRDRYYGYTF. The chain couples TRBV28 to TRBJ1-2, with TRBD1 matching over 7 bases. Germline V gives CDR1 MDHEN, CDR2 SYDVKM. The V and J ends lost 6 bases and 3 bases, in that order; junction bases with no gene match: 1. The CDR3 has 12 residues.

The chain is built from TRBV28 and TRBJ1-1, with D possibly matching TRBD1 (5 bases). V was pared by 11 bases and J by 1 base, with 17 bases between. Germline CDR1 is MDHEN and CDR2 is SYDVKM. The CDR3 sequence is 14 residues long. Written as DNA, the CDR3 is TGTGCCTCCATTGGGGGGACGGGGAACACTGAAGCTTTCTTT. Protein product: CASIGGTGNTEAFF.

CDR3 sequence: CATRGAYNEQFF. The CDR3 DNA sequence: TGTGCCACCAGAGGGGCTTACAATGAGCAGTTCTTC. The V and J genes are TRBV24-1 and TRBJ2-1; D may be TRBD1 (5 bases). The CDR3 loop spans 12 amino acids. V lost 7 bases and J 4 bases, leaving 7 bases between the germline ends. Germline CDR1 KGHDR, CDR2 SFDVKD.

As to this clone: At one boundary the junction diverges from the germline segment, which might be a read error. This chain uses TRBV15 with TRBJ2-1; D may be TRBD2 (6 bases). Germline CDR1 and CDR2: LNHNV and YYDKDF (reference sequence). The CDR3 loop spans 13 amino acids. CDR3 coding DNA: TGTGCCATCAGCGGGCTCCCCTACAATGAGCAGTTCTTC. Protein: CAISGLPYNEQFF.

This clone turned up a few times. This chain connects TRBV4-2 to TRBJ1-1, with unresolved D. CDR3 size: 12 residues. Trimming took off 7 bases at V and 5 bases at J, with 11 bases between the two ends. Germline CDR1 is LGHNA and CDR2 is YNFKEQ. The CDR3 here is CASTGEATEAFF. In nucleotides, the CDR3 is TGTGCCAGCACCGGGGAGGCAACTGAAGCTTTCTTT.

V and J are TRBV7-8 and TRBJ1-2; 8 bases agree with TRBD1. There are 13 residues in the CDR3. In germline, CDR1 is SGHVS, CDR2 FQNEAQ. V was clipped by 2 bases and J by 6 bases; unmatched bases: 2. CDR3: CASSLRQGNGYTF. The CDR3 DNA is TGTGCCAGCAGCTTACGACAGGGGAATGGCTACACCTTC.

The J gene is TRBJ2-7, the V gene TRBV28, with TRBD2 matching over 13 bases. Germline assignment: CDR1 MDHEN and CDR2 SYDVKM. Losses at the gene ends were 5 bases for V and 3 bases for J; bases not matched to a gene: 4. The CDR3 is made up of 15 amino acids. The CDR3, as DNA: TGTGCCAGCAGTCCGGGACTAGCGGGATTCTACGAGCAGTACTTC. The encoded protein is CASSPGLAGFYEQYF.

V and J are TRBV12-3 or TRBV12-4 and TRBJ1-1; a possible D gene is TRBD1 (5 bases). V lost 3 bases, J lost 4 bases, and 9 bases lay in between. CDR3 length: 13 residues. The chain's CDR3 is CASSLTESTEAFF. For the CDR3, the DNA is TGTGCCAGCAGTTTGACAGAGAGCACTGAAGCTTTCTTT.

The genes are TRBV11-3 and TRBJ1-1; 7 bases map to TRBD1. The CDR3 runs 15 residues. Trimming removed 1 base from V and 11 bases from J; junction bases left unmatched: 13. Per the germline V gene, CDR1 is SGHNT and CDR2 is YENEEA. The CDR3 DNA sequence: TGTGCCAGCAGCTTAGGCAGGGGGTCTGGTGTCGGGGCTTTCTTT. Translated: CASSLGRGSGVGAFF.

V is TRBV18 and J is TRBJ2-7; possibly TRBD1 for D (5 bases). The CDR3 consists of 12 residues. V lost 6 bases, J lost 3 bases, and 9 bases lay in between. Germline values: CDR1 KGHSH, CDR2 LQKENI. CDR3 in amino acids: CASSQGDYEQYF. DNA for the CDR3: TGTGCCAGCTCGCAAGGGGACTACGAGCAGTACTTC. The full variable domain, in which reference TRBV18 and TRBJ2-7 provide the parts outside the CDR3, is NAGVMQNPRHLVRRRGQEARLRCSPMKGHSHVYWYRQLPEEGLKFMVYLQKENIIDESGMPKERFSAEFPKEGPSILRIQQVVRGDSAAYFCASSQGDYEQYFGPGTRLTVT.

This clone was picked up a small number of times. The chain has TRBV25-1 and TRBJ2-2, with a weak D call TRBD2 (5 bases). V shed 3 bases and J shed 2 bases, with 13 bases lying between them. This CDR3 is 16 amino acids long. CDR1 and CDR2 from the germline V gene are MGHDK and SYGVNS. The CDR3 DNA is TGTGCCAGCAGTGATGTAGGGAGTTTAAACACCGGGGAGCTGTTTTTT. This encodes CASSDVGSLNTGELFF.

The CDR3 coding sequence is TGCGCCAGCTCTGAGCGCGCATCCGGCACAGATACGCAGTATTTT. Translating gives CASSERASGTDTQYF. The J gene is TRBJ2-3, the V gene TRBV5-1; no reliable D call. The germline V gene encodes CDR1 SGHRS and CDR2 YFSETQ. The CDR3 has 15 residues. V lost 7 bases and J 1 base, leaving 16 bases between the germline ends.

The chain uses TRBV5-1 and TRBJ2-3; the match to TRBD1 covers 8 bases. This CDR3 region has 18 residues. Germline CDR1 SGHRS, CDR2 YFSETQ. J gave up 0 bases and V 4 bases, and 13 bases lay outside the gene matches. DNA for the CDR3: TGCGCCAGCAGCCCCGGGACAGGCTTTTTTACTAGCACAGATACGCAGTATTTT. Its translation is CASSPGTGFFTSTDTQYF.

Written as DNA, the CDR3 is TGTGCCTGGAGTGGGAATCAGGGTCTCCCATACGAGCAGTACTTC. Its protein is CAWSGNQGLPYEQYF. The J gene is TRBJ2-7, the V gene TRBV30; a possible D gene is TRBD1 (5 bases). The CDR3 extends over 15 amino acids. CDR1 and CDR2 from the germline V gene are GTSNPN and SVGIG (reference sequence). Trimming pared 1 base from V and 4 bases from J, leaving 17 bases between.

CDR3 sequence reads: CASSLRLADGELFF. CDR3 DNA: TGTGCCAGCAGCCTCAGACTAGCGGACGGGGAGCTGTTTTTT. This chain links TRBV7-3 with TRBJ2-2; TRBD2 agrees at 9 bases. This CDR3 contains 14 residues. The V gene end was trimmed by 5 bases and the J gene end by 7 bases; junction bases not matched to a gene: 5. Germline lookup yields CDR1 SGHTA and CDR2 FQGTGA.

This chain joins TRBV3-1 (or the pseudogene TRBV3-2) and TRBJ1-6; 9 positions agree with TRBD1. Unmatched junction bases numbered 8, after V lost 4 bases and J lost 10 bases. The CDR3 covers 15 residues. Germline V gene sequence: CDR1 LGHDT, CDR2 YNNKEL (reference sequence). CDR3 in amino acids: CASSPVDRGGSPLHF. The CDR3 coding sequence is TGTGCCAGCAGCCCAGTGGACAGGGGAGGCTCACCCCTCCACTTT.

This chain links TRBV7-9 with TRBJ2-3; 7 bases map to TRBD1. From germline, CDR1 is SEHNR and CDR2 FQNEAQ (reference sequence). CDR3 size: 14 residues. Trimming took 5 bases from V and 5 from J; bases not matched to a gene: 7. The CDR3 coding sequence is TGTGCCAGCAGCCAGTCCCGGGACAGAGATACGCAGTATTTT. Encoded protein: CASSQSRDRDTQYF.

The rearrangement uses TRBV19 and TRBJ2-5; no definite D call. The CDR3 is 13 amino acids. Looked up from germline, CDR1 is LNHDA and CDR2 is SQIVND (reference sequence). V shed 5 bases and J shed 5 bases, with 12 bases lying between them. The CDR3 region has the DNA TGTGCCAGTAGTGGGCAGGTGTCGGAGACCCAGTACTTC. It is translated as CASSGQVSETQYF.

V usage is TRBV6-5 and J usage is TRBJ1-5, with D unclear. Trimming removed 0 bases at V and 4 bases at J, with 7 bases between. Germline V gene data show CDR1 as MNHEY and CDR2 as SVGAGI. The CDR3 is 14 amino acids. In DNA, the CDR3 is TGTGCCAGCAGTTACTCGATCAGTAATCAGCCCCAGCATTTT. Translation gives CASSYSISNQPQHF.

The chain uses TRBV19 and TRBJ1-2; no reliable D call. This CDR3 is built from 15 residues. The V gene lost 2 bases and the J gene lost 3 bases, with 13 bases spanning the gap. Germline V gene sequence: CDR1 LNHDA, CDR2 SQIVND (reference sequence). The CDR3 DNA reads as TGTGCCAGTAGTATACCGGCAGGCAATTACTATGGCTACACCTTC. Its protein product is CASSIPAGNYYGYTF. Variable domain in full (rest from reference TRBV19 and TRBJ1-2): DGGITQSPKYLFRKEGQNVTLSCEQNLNHDAMYWYRQDPGQGLRLIYYSQIVNDFQKGDIAEGYSVSREKKESFPLTVTSAQKNPTAFYLCASSIPAGNYYGYTFGSGTRLTVV.

V is TRBV27 and J is TRBJ2-2, with D unclear. The V end lost 4 bases, the J end lost 0 bases, and 18 bases lay between the germline ends. Per germline, CDR1 MNHEY and CDR2 SMNVEV (reference sequence). The CDR3 extends over 18 amino acids. The CDR3 coding sequence is TGTGCCAGCAGTTCGACCGCCGCTAGGCCCCCGAACACCGGGGAGCTGTTTTTT. This sequence encodes CASSSTAARPPNTGELFF.

This clone was counted a single time. V and J are TRBV29-1 and TRBJ1-1, with 7 bases lining up with TRBD1. This CDR3 has 13 amino acids. CDR1 SQVTM and CDR2 ANQGSEA come from the germline V gene. Trimming at V came to 7 bases and at J to 0 bases, leaving 5 bases not matched to a gene. This chain's CDR3 is CSAVGQMNTEAFF. CDR3 in DNA: TGCAGCGCCGTGGGACAGATGAACACTGAAGCTTTCTTT.

The rearrangement uses TRBV4-3 and TRBJ1-2; a weak D match, TRBD1 (5 bases). V lost 0 bases, J lost 4 bases, and 9 bases lay in between. Germline V gene lookup returns CDR1 LGHNA and CDR2 YSLEER. The CDR3 spans 14 residues. The CDR3 is CASSQEAGPYGYTF. CDR3 in DNA: TGCGCCAGCAGCCAAGAGGCGGGGCCCTATGGCTACACCTTC.

J is TRBJ2-3 and V is TRBV7-3, with a possible D match to TRBD1 (6 bases). The length of the CDR3 is 16 residues. Trimming pared 1 base from V and 2 bases from J, leaving 13 bases between. Germline V gene sequence: CDR1 SGHTA, CDR2 FQGTGA. The CDR3 coding sequence is TGTGCCAGCAGCTTAAGTAGGGGGACACTCACAGATACGCAGTATTTT. The encoded protein is CASSLSRGTLTDTQYF.

The CDR3 is CASSFRDSGTEAFF. The CDR3 coding sequence is TGCGCCAGCAGCTTCCGGGACAGTGGGACTGAAGCTTTCTTT. The chain carries TRBV5-1 and TRBJ1-1; the match to TRBD1 covers 7 bases. CDR1 is SGHRS, CDR2 YFSETQ, per germline. CDR3 length: 14 amino acids. J lost 5 bases, V lost 2 bases, and 6 bases had no gene match.

This rearrangement joins TRBV10-3 to TRBJ1-4; D remains unclear. Looked up from germline, CDR1 is ENHRY and CDR2 is SYGVKD. This CDR3 region has 14 residues. V shed 2 bases and J shed 0 bases, with 4 bases lying between them. CDR3 coding DNA: TGTGCCATCAGTGAGACAGCAACTAATGAAAAACTGTTTTTT. This translates into CAISETATNEKLFF.

The V gene is TRBV15, the J gene TRBJ1-1; TRBD1 aligns across 8 bases. The J segment lost 5 bases and the V segment lost 5 bases, leaving 7 bases of the junction unmatched. This CDR3 has 14 residues. Germline V gene data show CDR1 as LNHNV and CDR2 as YYDKDF (reference sequence). The CDR3 DNA follows: TGTGCCACCAGCGAAAGGACAGGGTGGACTGAAGCTTTCTTT. This translates into CATSERTGWTEAFF.

The chain is built from TRBV7-2 and TRBJ1-2, with D unclear. Trimming stripped 5 bases from V and 4 bases from J, with 17 bases between. This CDR3 has 15 residues. Germline V gene sequence: CDR1 SGHTA, CDR2 FQGNSA. This CDR3 is CASSVRLSPIYGYTF. The CDR3 DNA sequence: TGTGCCAGCAGCGTTCGACTGAGCCCTATCTATGGCTACACCTTC.

The chain couples TRBV28 to TRBJ2-1, with 10 bases aligning to TRBD2. CDR3 length equals 15 residues. Germline CDR1 and CDR2: MDHEN and SYDVKM. After removal of 4 bases from V and 7 bases from J, the junction contained 7 bases not matched to a gene. The CDR3 region is CASSSGLAGANEQFF. CDR3 in DNA: TGTGCCAGCAGTTCAGGGCTAGCGGGAGCGAATGAGCAGTTCTTC.

The V and J genes are TRBV4-3 and TRBJ1-1, with TRBD1 identical over 7 bases. There are 15 residues in the CDR3. Trimming took 0 bases from V and 7 from J; bases not matched to a gene: 8. In germline, CDR1 is LGHNA, CDR2 YSLEER. CDR3 DNA sequence: TGCGCCAGCAGCCAAGATCCTAGGGGGCGAAGTGAAGCTTTCTTT. Translated, it gives CASSQDPRGRSEAFF.

The chain employs TRBV7-3 and TRBJ1-2; 11 bases line up with TRBD1. From germline, CDR1 is SGHTA and CDR2 FQGTGA. V gave up 5 bases and J gave up 7 bases; unmatched junction bases: 12. This CDR3 has 16 amino acids. The chain's CDR3 is CASSPHPGQGAGGYTF. For the CDR3, the DNA is TGTGCCAGCAGCCCTCACCCCGGACAGGGGGCGGGTGGCTACACCTTC.

As regards this clone: At one boundary the junction diverges from the germline segment, which might be a read error. This sequence joins TRBV11-2 and TRBJ2-1; unclear D gene. The CDR3 is 16 amino acids. Germline CDR1 SGHAT, CDR2 FQNNGV. The CDR3 protein is CASSLERSRLYNEQFF. As DNA, the CDR3 is TGTGCCAGCAGCCTAGAGAGAAGCAGGCTCTACAATGAGCAGTTCTTC.